Listed below are T cell receptor beta chains from one sample, sequenced in a study of blood T cell repertoires in COVID-19. Clones were read by immunoSEQ multiplex PCR, and TCRdb kept only the in-frame ones, dropping some. The sample includes roughly 430,000 clones, around nine tenths seen only once; the top ten take about 1.4%. The specimen was PBMCs or T cells enriched from blood (not recorded which). These receptors were collected from a young woman who had been exposed to COVID-19. Each CDR3 is given with its conserved first and last residue. Each record gives: J gene, V gene, CDR3 protein.

TRBJ1-6 | TRBV5-6 | CATTIFQGNSPLHF
TRBJ1-1 | TRBV19 | CASWGGSVGTEAFF
TRBJ2-6 | TRBV5-1 | CASSGGLSGANVLTF
TRBJ2-1 | TRBV2 | CASSEEQGAGNEQFF
TRBJ1-1 | TRBV30 | CAWSGGRGGGEAFF
TRBJ2-1 | TRBV19 | CASSMSAAYNEQFF
TRBJ2-1 | TRBV7-2 | CASSFPSGGSSYNEQFF
TRBJ2-2 | TRBV10-3 | CAISPGHVNTGELFF
TRBJ2-7 | TRBV5-1 | CASSLPPRDSTYEQYF
TRBJ2-2 | TRBV9 | CASSGDKREDSGELFF